The 24 T cell receptor beta chains below come from one sample, sequenced in a study of T-cell memory formation after mild COVID-19. TCRdb fed the 5' RACE reads into MiXCR, producing one record per CDR3 protein. The table lists a few hundred thousand distinct CDR3 sequences, 19% of them singletons, with 20% to 25% in the top ten. The sample comprised PBMCs or a T cell subset sorted from them (not recorded which). The receptors were gathered from a man aged 18 to 29 who had mild COVID-19 (a few samples of this study predate the infection). Cell type and time point are not known.

This rearrangement joins TRBV11-2 to TRBJ1-2; D gene unclear. V was pared by 5 bases and J by 4 bases, with 11 bases between. CDR1 and CDR2 from the germline V gene are SGHAT and FQNNGV. The CDR3 has 13 residues. Here the CDR3 DNA reads TGTGCCAGCAGCACATCGGGGTTCTATGGCTACACCTTC. Protein sequence: CASSTSGFYGYTF.

This clonotype came up a few times. This rearrangement joins TRBV6-5 to TRBJ2-7; the D gene is possibly TRBD1 (6 bases). CDR3 length: 12 residues. CDR1 and CDR2 (germline): MNHEY, SVGAGI. Trimming removed 6 bases at V and 6 bases at J, with 12 bases between. DNA of the CDR3: TGTGCCAGCAGCCCCGACAGGCGCGAGCAGTACTTC. Its translation: CASSPDRREQYF.

CDR3 residues: CSARVAGQETQYF. The CDR3 DNA reads TGCAGTGCTAGAGTAGCGGGCCAAGAGACCCAGTACTTC. V gene TRBV20-1 combines with J gene TRBJ2-5; 7 bases map to TRBD2. Trimming took 1 base from V and 1 from J; bases not matched to a gene: 0. Germline loops: CDR1 DFQATT, CDR2 SNEGSKA (reference sequence). The CDR3 consists of 13 residues.

This clonotype was seen a handful of times. The gene calls are TRBV11-2 and TRBJ2-3; D is undetermined. Trimming shortened V by 1 base and J by 4 bases, and 9 bases separated the two germline ends. The CDR3 consists of 14 residues. Germline-derived CDR1 and CDR2 are SGHAT and FQNNGV. CDR3 sequence (DNA): TGTGCCAGCAGCTTAGCGCCGACTGCAGATACGCAGTATTTT. As protein: CASSLAPTADTQYF.

This clonotype was counted between two and nine times. The chain has TRBV11-2 and TRBJ2-3; D is ambiguous. The V end was cut by 5 bases, the J end by 2 bases, with 11 bases between. This CDR3 spans 14 amino acids. The germline V gene encodes CDR1 SGHAT and CDR2 FQNNGV. The CDR3 sequence: CASSRLYYTDTQYF. The CDR3 bases are TGTGCCAGCAGCCGACTGTATTACACAGATACGCAGTATTTT.

This clonotype was counted a few times. The chain uses TRBV7-9 and TRBJ1-2, with 9 bases lining up with TRBD1. Germline V gene lookup returns CDR1 SEHNR and CDR2 FQNEAQ (reference sequence). V shed 5 bases and J 6 bases; nucleotides not matched to a gene: 10. The CDR3 is 15 amino acids. CDR3 protein: CASSPPRDRDNGYTF. For the CDR3, the DNA is TGTGCCAGCAGCCCGCCTAGGGACAGGGATAATGGCTACACCTTC. Full variable domain (remainder filled in from reference TRBV7-9 and TRBJ1-2): DTGVSQNPRHKITKRGQNVTFRCDPISEHNRLYWYRQTLGQGPEFLTYFQNEAQLEKSRLLSDRFSAERPKGSFSTLEIQRTEQGDSAMYLCASSPPRDRDNGYTFGSGTRLTVV.

This chain connects TRBV27 to TRBJ2-2; 8 nucleotides line up with TRBD2. The CDR3 is made up of 17 amino acids. J was trimmed by 4 bases and V by 5 bases; bases with no gene match: 12. Germline V gene sequence: CDR1 MNHEY, CDR2 SMNVEV (reference sequence). The CDR3 sequence: CASSPYLLAESTGELFF. DNA of the CDR3: TGTGCCAGCAGTCCCTACTTACTAGCGGAGAGCACCGGGGAGCTGTTTTTT.

The sample holds a few counts of this clonotype. This sequence joins TRBV4-1 and TRBJ2-2, with 8 bases aligning to TRBD2. Germline CDR1 reads MGHRA; CDR2 reads YSYEKL. The CDR3 has 16 amino acids. The ends lost 0 bases at V and 4 bases at J; junction bases unmatched: 4. The CDR3 sequence: CASSQELAAFTGELFF. Written as DNA, the CDR3 is TGCGCCAGCAGCCAAGAACTAGCGGCCTTCACCGGGGAGCTGTTTTTT.

This clonotype was seen more than once but under ten times. The genes are TRBV7-2 and TRBJ2-2; perhaps TRBD2 as D (6 bases). CDR1 is SGHTA and CDR2 is FQGNSA in the germline V gene. Trimming took off 5 bases at V and 4 bases at J, with 14 bases between the two ends. The CDR3 consists of 15 residues. The CDR3 sequence is CASSTGDVVTGELFF. CDR3 in DNA: TGTGCCAGCAGCACGGGGGACGTCGTCACCGGGGAGCTGTTTTTT.

On this clonotype: A much larger clone lies a single base off, so this may be a read error. The CDR3 spells CASSLPGQEAVF. In DNA, the CDR3 is TGTGCCAGCAGTTTACCGGGACAAGAAGCTGTCTTT. The rearrangement links TRBV12-3 or TRBV12-4 to TRBJ1-1, with D perhaps TRBD1 (6 bases). The CDR3 length is 12 residues.

This clonotype was found many times. This chain uses TRBV23-1 with TRBJ1-4; no clear D gene. TRBV23-1 is classed as an ORF, of uncertain function. Trimming stripped 5 bases from V and 8 bases from J, with 0 bases between. CDR3 size: 9 residues. This CDR3 reads CASSEKLFF. The CDR3 DNA is TGCGCCAGCAGTGAAAAACTGTTTTTT.

The gene calls are TRBV11-2 and TRBJ2-1; tentatively, D is TRBD1 (7 bases). V was clipped by 6 bases and J by 8 bases, with 14 bases between them. This CDR3 spans 13 amino acids. Germline CDR1 is SGHAT and CDR2 is FQNNGV. The CDR3 is CASRPGGLDEQFF. CDR3 in DNA: TGTGCCAGCAGACCAGGGGGGCTAGATGAGCAGTTCTTC.

This rearrangement joins TRBV5-1 to TRBJ2-1, with 9 nucleotides matching TRBD1. V lost 0 bases, J lost 8 bases, and 6 bases stayed unmatched. The CDR3 is made up of 15 amino acids. The germline V gene has CDR1 SGHRS and CDR2 YFSETQ. CDR3 region: CASSLDGQGRYEQFF. The CDR3 DNA is TGCGCCAGCAGCTTGGACGGACAGGGGCGGTATGAGCAGTTCTTC. Supplemented by reference TRBV5-1 and TRBJ2-1, the full variable domain reads KAGVTQTPRYLIKTRGQQVTLSCSPISGHRSVSWYQQTPGQGLQFLFEYFSETQRNKGNFPGRFSGRQFSNSRSEMNVSTLELGDSALYLCASSLDGQGRYEQFFGPGTRLTVL.

The V call is TRBV4-1, the J call TRBJ2-7, with 8 bases aligning to TRBD1. V lost 0 bases and J lost 1; bases outside the gene matches: 5. Germline assignment: CDR1 MGHRA and CDR2 YSYEKL. This CDR3 is 16 amino acids long. The CDR3 nucleotides are TGCGCCAGCAGCCAAGATCCCGGGACAGGTTCCTACGAGCAGTACGTC. Protein: CASSQDPGTGSYEQYV.

The sample holds many counts of this clonotype. The V and J genes are TRBV7-2 and TRBJ2-6; possibly TRBD1 for D (5 bases). With 5 bases removed from V and 0 bases from J, the gap between germline ends came to 8 bases. CDR1 is SGHTA, CDR2 FQGNSA, per germline. This CDR3 comprises 15 residues. The CDR3 spells CASSLGDSGANVLTF. The CDR3 nucleotides are TGTGCCAGCAGCCTAGGGGACTCTGGGGCCAACGTCCTGACTTTC.

This clonotype has only a few counts. This chain links TRBV6-6 with TRBJ2-3; the D is unclear. The V and J ends lost 6 bases and 0 bases respectively, with 13 bases between them. Germline V gene data show CDR1 as MNHNY and CDR2 as SVGAGI (reference sequence). This CDR3 region has 15 residues. The CDR3 sequence: CASSPHALSTDTQYF. CDR3 in DNA: TGTGCCAGCAGCCCACACGCACTGAGCACAGATACGCAGTATTTT.

This chain links TRBV5-1 with TRBJ2-5, with 10 bases identical to TRBD2. Losses at the gene ends were 4 bases for V and 5 bases for J; bases not matched to a gene: 5. Germline V CDR1 and CDR2: SGHRS, YFSETQ. CDR3 size: 14 residues. CDR3 in amino acids: CASSLAGAWETQYF. CDR3 sequence (DNA): TGCGCCAGCAGCCTAGCGGGGGCGTGGGAGACCCAGTACTTC.

This clonotype was observed a few times. This chain connects TRBV6-5 to TRBJ1-1; D might be TRBD1 (5 bases). Deletions cut 6 bases from V and 3 bases from J, with 11 bases between. This CDR3 has 13 amino acids. Germline V gene data show CDR1 as MNHEY and CDR2 as SVGAGI. CDR3 bases: TGTGCCAGCAGCCTAGGGGATTACACTGAAGCTTTCTTT. Protein sequence: CASSLGDYTEAFF.

This clonotype has only a few counts. This chain joins TRBV5-1 and TRBJ2-3, with 9 bases matching TRBD1. The V and J ends lost 4 bases and 2 bases, in that order; junction bases with no gene match: 5. This CDR3 spans 15 amino acids. The germline gives CDR1 SGHRS, CDR2 YFSETQ. In nucleotides, the CDR3 is TGCGCCAGCAGCGGGACAGGGCCCCTCACAGATACGCAGTATTTT. Encoded protein: CASSGTGPLTDTQYF.

As concerns this clonotype: The junction shows a germline mismatch at one end, possibly a read error. This chain connects TRBV5-1 to TRBJ2-3; D gene unclear. The CDR3 consists of 12 residues. CDR1 is SGHRS and CDR2 is YFSETQ in the germline V gene. The CDR3, as DNA: TGCGCCAGCAGCTTGAGGGCAGATACGCGGTATTTT. Amino acids: CASSLRADTRYF.

There are a few counts of this clonotype. The DNA for the CDR3 is TGTGCCAGCAGCGATTTACCGGTCTCTCGTGGCTACACCTTC. It yields the protein CASSDLPVSRGYTF. The chain employs TRBV9 and TRBJ1-2; the D is unclear. Germline-derived CDR1 and CDR2 are SGDLS and YYNGEE. There are 14 residues in the CDR3. With 3 bases removed from V and 7 bases from J, the gap between germline ends came to 16 bases.

The rearrangement uses TRBV20-1 and TRBJ2-5; 8 bases are a match to TRBD1. The CDR3 contains 15 residues. Germline V gives CDR1 DFQATT, CDR2 SNEGSKA (reference sequence). The V gene end was trimmed by 3 bases and the J gene end by 2 bases; junction bases not matched to a gene: 8. The CDR3 is CSASVAGGGQETQYF. In DNA, the CDR3 is TGCAGTGCTAGTGTGGCAGGGGGCGGGCAAGAGACCCAGTACTTC.

The sample holds a few counts of this clonotype. The rearrangement links TRBV9 to TRBJ2-3, with D possibly TRBD2 on 5 matching bases. CDR1 SGDLS and CDR2 YYNGEE come from the germline V gene. The CDR3 covers 14 residues. Trimming took 3 bases from V and 6 from J, leaving 14 bases between them. CDR3 loop: CASSGGPAEDTQYF. The CDR3 bases are TGTGCCAGCAGCGGCGGACCAGCGGAGGATACGCAGTATTTT.

The chain carries TRBV7-2 and TRBJ2-1; 14 nucleotides line up with TRBD2. Germline V lookup: CDR1 SGHTA, CDR2 FQGNSA. The CDR3 is 21 residues long. V lost 2 bases and J lost 0; bases outside the gene matches: 12. CDR3 in amino acids: CASSLPRTSGGQGTSYNEQFF. The CDR3 coding sequence is TGTGCCAGCAGCTTACCCAGGACTAGCGGGGGGCAGGGTACCTCCTACAATGAGCAGTTCTTC. Looking up the rest from reference TRBV7-2 and TRBJ2-1 gives the full variable domain: GAGVSQSPSNKVTEKGKDVELRCDPISGHTALYWYRQSLGQGLEFLIYFQGNSAPDKSGLPSDRFSAERTGGSVSTLTIQRTQQEDSAVYLCASSLPRTSGGQGTSYNEQFFGPGTRLTVL.